This entry lists 16 T cell receptor beta chains sequenced from one sample in a study of OX40 agonist ivuxolimab in advanced cancers. TCRdb's table, derived via immunoSEQ multiplex PCR, lists solely in-frame clones and lacks some. The sample contains fewer than 100,000 clones, 70% to 90% of which appear only once. The sample here was CD4+ or CD8+ T cells sorted from blood, taken in a trial of the OX40 agonist ivuxolimab. These receptors originate from an adult with an advanced solid tumor such as melanoma, head and neck, liver or kidney cancer.

This chain connects TRBV5-5 to TRBJ2-3, with 8 bases aligning to TRBD2. CDR1 and CDR2 (germline): SGHKS, YYEKEE (reference sequence). The ends lost 1 base at V and 0 bases at J; junction bases unmatched: 7. The CDR3 consists of 17 residues. CDR3 sequence reads: CASSLNGGGPSTDTQYF. CDR3 nucleotide sequence: TGTGCCAGCAGCTTGAATGGCGGGGGGCCGAGCACAGATACGCAGTATTTT. The complete variable domain, with remaining parts taken from reference TRBV5-5 and TRBJ2-3, reads DAGVTQSPTHLIKTRGQQVTLRCSPISGHKSVSWYQQVLGQGPQFIFQYYEKEERGRGNFPDRFSARQFPNYSSELNVNALLLGDSALYLCASSLNGGGPSTDTQYFGPGTRLTVL.

Comment on this clone: A junction end diverges from the germline sequence, so it may reflect a read error. This chain connects TRBV7-7 to TRBJ2-3; 7 nucleotides agree with TRBD2. The CDR3 extends over 13 amino acids. The V gene's germline CDR1 is SSHAT and CDR2 FNYEAQ (reference sequence). CDR3 sequence (DNA): TGTGCTAGCAGCTTAGGGAGGGCCGATACGCAGTATTTT. The encoded protein is CASSLGRADTQYF.

The rearrangement links TRBV5-5 to TRBJ2-1, with D perhaps matching TRBD2 (6 bases). The V gene lost 1 base and the J gene lost 1 base, with 18 bases spanning the gap. The germline gives CDR1 SGHKS, CDR2 YYEKEE (reference sequence). This CDR3 has 18 amino acids. CDR3 coding DNA: TGTGCCAGCAGCTTGCGGGTTAGCTTGAGCGGGTCCTACAATGAGCAGTTCTTC. Translated: CASSLRVSLSGSYNEQFF.

This clone has only a few counts. The CDR3 DNA reads as TGTGCCAGTTCCGTTTCTAACTATGGCTACACCTTC. Translation gives CASSVSNYGYTF. The V and J genes are TRBV25-1 and TRBJ1-2; D not resolved. Germline CDR1 and CDR2: MGHDK and SYGVNS. This CDR3 contains 12 residues. Trimming took 9 bases from V and 0 from J, leaving 8 bases between them.

The rearrangement links TRBV9 to TRBJ2-1, with TRBD2 matching over 7 bases. The V and J ends lost 4 bases and 0 bases, in that order; junction bases with no gene match: 4. Germline CDR1 is SGDLS and CDR2 is YYNGEE. The CDR3 contains 15 residues. The CDR3 loop is CASSPAGSSYNEQFF. CDR3 bases: TGTGCCAGCAGCCCAGCGGGGAGCTCCTACAATGAGCAGTTCTTC.

The chain combines TRBV5-4 with TRBJ2-3; perhaps TRBD1 as D (5 bases). V was shortened by 2 bases and J by 5 bases, with 9 bases between the two germline ends. CDR1 and CDR2 from the germline V gene are SGHNT and YYREEE (reference sequence). This CDR3 comprises 13 residues. Here the CDR3 reads CASSLTDRDTQYF. The DNA for the CDR3 is TGTGCCAGCAGCTTAACCGACAGAGATACGCAGTATTTT.

The genes are TRBV15 and TRBJ2-3, with D possibly matching TRBD2 (5 bases). The ends were cut back, 4 bases at V and 7 bases at J, with 9 bases in the middle. Germline CDR1 LNHNV, CDR2 YYDKDF (reference sequence). This CDR3 contains 12 residues. CDR3 protein: CATSTRRYTQYF. The CDR3 DNA reads TGTGCCACCAGCACCAGGAGGTATACGCAGTATTTT.

Points on this clone: Additional DNA sequences in this sample encode the identical CDR3. The rearrangement uses TRBV4-2 and TRBJ1-1; D ambiguous. CDR3 length equals 13 residues. With 0 bases removed from V and 2 bases from J, the gap between germline ends came to 4 bases. The germline V gene encodes CDR1 LGHNA and CDR2 YNFKEQ. CDR3 loop: CASSQDGNTEAFF. In DNA, the CDR3 is TGTGCCAGCAGCCAAGACGGAAACACTGAAGCTTTCTTT.

The table lists this clone with a few counts. This rearrangement joins TRBV6-6 to TRBJ2-4; D gene uncertain. CDR1 and CDR2 from the germline V gene are MNHNY and SVGAGI (reference sequence). Trimming removed 6 bases from V and 1 base from J, with 16 bases in between. The CDR3 is made up of 16 amino acids. The CDR3: CASSSLDIGAKNIQYF. In DNA form, the CDR3 reads TGTGCCAGCAGCTCCCTAGACATCGGGGCCAAAAACATTCAGTACTTC.

This chain joins TRBV5-4 and TRBJ2-3, with D tentatively TRBD1 or TRBD2 (6 bases each). This CDR3 spans 15 amino acids. CDR1 is SGHNT, CDR2 YYREEE, per germline (reference sequence). Trimming shortened V by 5 bases and J by 5 bases, and 18 bases separated the two germline ends. The CDR3 spells CASRPWGAEGDTQYF. Here the CDR3 DNA reads TGTGCCAGCAGACCATGGGGGGCCGAGGGAGATACGCAGTATTTT. The entire variable domain, with the rest obtained from reference TRBV5-4 and TRBJ2-3, is as follows: ETGVTQSPTHLIKTRGQQVTLRCSSQSGHNTVSWYQQALGQGPQFIFQYYREEENGRGNFPPRFSGLQFPNYSSELNVNALELDDSALYLCASRPWGAEGDTQYFGPGTRLTVL.

This chain connects TRBV7-9 to TRBJ2-2, with TRBD1 as a possible D gene (5 bases). Per the germline V gene, CDR1 is SEHNR and CDR2 is FQNEAQ (reference sequence). Between the trimmed V and J ends, which lost 5 bases and 3 bases, there was a span of 19 bases. The CDR3 sequence is 17 residues long. In DNA, the CDR3 is TGTGCCAGCAGCCGAGCCCAGGGCAGGTTTCACACCGGGGAGCTGTTTTTT. Amino acids: CASSRAQGRFHTGELFF.

The V call is TRBV25-1, the J call TRBJ1-4; D is ambiguous. CDR3 length: 16 amino acids. The germline CDR1 and CDR2 sequences are MGHDK and SYGVNS. Trimming removed 2 bases from V and 6 bases from J, with 16 bases in between. The CDR3 loop reads CASSETPGVRDEKLFF. CDR3 bases: TGTGCCAGCAGTGAAACCCCAGGTGTAAGGGATGAAAAACTGTTTTTT.

The chain is built from TRBV11-2 and TRBJ1-5; D gene ambiguous. CDR1 and CDR2 (germline): SGHAT, FQNNGV. Trimming removed 5 bases at V and 6 bases at J, with 11 bases between. This CDR3 has 13 residues. CDR3 sequence (DNA): TGTGCCAGCAGCCCGGGCCTATTTCAGCCCCAGCATTTT. Its translation: CASSPGLFQPQHF. Full variable domain (missing parts from reference TRBV11-2 and TRBJ1-5): EAGVAQSPRYKIIEKRQSVAFWCNPISGHATLYWYQQILGQGPKLLIQFQNNGVVDDSQLPKDRFSAERLKGVDSTLKIQPAKLEDSAVYLCASSPGLFQPQHFGDGTRLSIL.

The gene calls are TRBV18 and TRBJ1-5, with D possibly TRBD1 on 5 matching bases. CDR3 length: 15 residues. CDR1 and CDR2 (germline): KGHSH, LQKENI. V was clipped by 3 bases and J by 6 bases, with 15 bases between them. This chain's CDR3 is CASSPGPRGVQPQHF. The CDR3, as DNA: TGTGCCAGCTCACCGGGACCCAGAGGAGTTCAGCCCCAGCATTTT. Combining the CDR3 with reference TRBV18 and TRBJ1-5 gives the whole variable domain NAGVMQNPRHLVRRRGQEARLRCSPMKGHSHVYWYRQLPEEGLKFMVYLQKENIIDESGMPKERFSAEFPKEGPSILRIQQVVRGDSAAYFCASSPGPRGVQPQHFGDGTRLSIL.

The V call is TRBV11-2, the J call TRBJ2-1, with 7 nucleotides matching TRBD2. The CDR3 is 16 amino acids. The V and J ends lost 4 bases and 2 bases, in that order; junction bases with no gene match: 8. CDR1 SGHAT and CDR2 FQNNGV come from the germline V gene. The CDR3 reads CASSSLVGGTYNEQFF. Here the CDR3 DNA reads TGTGCCAGCAGCTCCCTAGTGGGGGGGACCTACAATGAGCAGTTCTTC.

The chain has TRBV6-5 and TRBJ1-2; maybe TRBD1 (6 bases). This CDR3 region has 14 residues. V shed 5 bases and J shed 5 bases, with 15 bases lying between them. Germline lookup yields CDR1 MNHEY and CDR2 SVGAGI. Here the CDR3 reads CASSLFGGRYGYTF. The DNA for the CDR3 is TGTGCCAGCAGTCTATTCGGGGGCAGGTATGGCTACACCTTC.